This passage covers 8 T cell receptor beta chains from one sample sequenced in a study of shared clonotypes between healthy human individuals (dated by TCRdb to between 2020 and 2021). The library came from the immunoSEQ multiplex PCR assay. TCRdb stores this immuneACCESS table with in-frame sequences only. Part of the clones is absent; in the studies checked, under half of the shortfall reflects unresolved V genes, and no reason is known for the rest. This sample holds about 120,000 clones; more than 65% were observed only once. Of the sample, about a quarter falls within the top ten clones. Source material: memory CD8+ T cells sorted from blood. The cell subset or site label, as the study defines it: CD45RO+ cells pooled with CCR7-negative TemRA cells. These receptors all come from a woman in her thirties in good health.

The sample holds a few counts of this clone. CDR3 nucleotides: TGTGCCACCTCGGGACAGGAGCATTACGAGCAGTACTTC. Translated: CATSGQEHYEQYF. V usage is TRBV19 and J usage is TRBJ2-7; 8 bases agree with TRBD1. CDR1 and CDR2 from the germline V gene are LNHDA and SQIVND (reference sequence). V dropped 10 bases and J dropped 4; count of bases not matched to a gene: 9. The CDR3 spans 13 residues. Filled out from reference TRBV19 and TRBJ2-7, the complete variable domain reads DGGITQSPKYLFRKEGQNVTLSCEQNLNHDAMYWYRQDPGQGLRLIYYSQIVNDFQKGDIAEGYSVSREKKESFPLTVTSAQKNPTAFYLCATSGQEHYEQYFGPGTRLTVT.

This CDR3 reads CAISESELLTVGANEKLFF. The CDR3 DNA is TGTGCCATCAGTGAGTCGGAGCTACTTACCGTCGGGGCTAATGAAAAACTGTTTTTT. This chain connects TRBV10-3 to TRBJ1-4; D not resolved. The germline gives CDR1 ENHRY, CDR2 SYGVKD. The CDR3 extends over 19 amino acids. Trimming left V 0 bases short and J 3 bases short, with 20 bases between.

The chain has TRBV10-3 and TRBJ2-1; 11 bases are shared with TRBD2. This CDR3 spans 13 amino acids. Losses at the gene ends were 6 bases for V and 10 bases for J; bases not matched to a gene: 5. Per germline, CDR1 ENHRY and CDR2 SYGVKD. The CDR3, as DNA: TGTGCCATCAGAGTAGCGGGAGGGGGAGAGCAGTTCTTC. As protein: CAIRVAGGGEQFF.

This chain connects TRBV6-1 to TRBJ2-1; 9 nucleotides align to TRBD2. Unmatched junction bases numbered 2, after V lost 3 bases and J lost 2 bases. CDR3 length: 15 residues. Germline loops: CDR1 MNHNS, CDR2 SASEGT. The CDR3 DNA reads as TGTGCCAGCAGTGATCTAGCGGGACCCTACAATGAGCAGTTCTTC. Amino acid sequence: CASSDLAGPYNEQFF.

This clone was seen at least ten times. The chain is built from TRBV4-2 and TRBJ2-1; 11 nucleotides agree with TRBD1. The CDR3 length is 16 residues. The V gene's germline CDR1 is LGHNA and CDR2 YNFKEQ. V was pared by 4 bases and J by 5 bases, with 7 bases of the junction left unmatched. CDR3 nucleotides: TGTGCCAGCAGCCCCGAGGCGGGACAGGGGGACAATGAGCAGTTCTTC. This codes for CASSPEAGQGDNEQFF.

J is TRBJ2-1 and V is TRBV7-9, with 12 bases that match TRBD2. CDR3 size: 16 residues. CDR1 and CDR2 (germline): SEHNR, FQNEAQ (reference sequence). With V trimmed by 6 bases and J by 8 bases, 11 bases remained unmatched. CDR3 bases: TGTGCCAGCAGTCCCGCCCTAGCGGGAGGGATGGATGAGCAGTTCTTC. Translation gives CASSPALAGGMDEQFF.

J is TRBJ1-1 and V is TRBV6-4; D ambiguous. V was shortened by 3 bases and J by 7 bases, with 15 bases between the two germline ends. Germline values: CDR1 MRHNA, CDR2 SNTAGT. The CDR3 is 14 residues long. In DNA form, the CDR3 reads TGTGCCAGCAGTGAATCGGAGGGCGCCGATGAAGCTTTCTTT. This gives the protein CASSESEGADEAFF.

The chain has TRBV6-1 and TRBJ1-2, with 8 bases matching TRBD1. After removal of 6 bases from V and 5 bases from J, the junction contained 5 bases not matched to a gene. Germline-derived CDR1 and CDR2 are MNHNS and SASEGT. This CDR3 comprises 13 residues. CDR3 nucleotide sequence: TGTGCCAGCAGGCCACAGGGGGAGTATGGCTACACCTTC. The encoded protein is CASRPQGEYGYTF.